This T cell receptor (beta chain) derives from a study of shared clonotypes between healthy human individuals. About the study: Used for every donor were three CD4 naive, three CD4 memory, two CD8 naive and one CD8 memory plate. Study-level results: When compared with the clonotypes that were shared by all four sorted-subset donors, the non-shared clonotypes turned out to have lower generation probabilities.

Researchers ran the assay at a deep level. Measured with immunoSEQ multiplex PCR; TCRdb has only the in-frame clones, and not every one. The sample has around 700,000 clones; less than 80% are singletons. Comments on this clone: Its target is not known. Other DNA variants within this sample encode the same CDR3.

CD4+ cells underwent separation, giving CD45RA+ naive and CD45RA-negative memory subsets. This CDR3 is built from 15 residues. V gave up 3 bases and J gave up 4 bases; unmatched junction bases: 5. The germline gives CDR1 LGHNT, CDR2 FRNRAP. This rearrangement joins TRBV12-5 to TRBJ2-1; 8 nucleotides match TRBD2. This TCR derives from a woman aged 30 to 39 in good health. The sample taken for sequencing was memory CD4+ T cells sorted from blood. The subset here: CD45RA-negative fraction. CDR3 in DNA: TGTGCTAGTGGTTTAAGCGGGAGTTCTTACAATGAGCAGTTCTTC. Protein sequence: CASGLSGSSYNEQFF.